This TCR beta chain was identified in a study of T cells in Graves' hyperthyroidism and ophthalmopathy. Study-wide findings and caveats: Peripheral blood also featured most of the thyroid clonotypes expanded above 0.001.

It was RNA transcripts that yielded the amplified TCR beta CDR3 regions. Initially, a first-round RT-PCR of the TCR CDR3 employed the HTBI primer set. MiXCR, applied by TCRdb to the multiplex PCR reads, yields one record per CDR3 protein. The repertoire holds fewer than 550,000 distinct CDR3 sequences, about 15% seen once, with 7.5% to 9% in the top ten. The PBMCs studied were ones that came from 10 ml fresh peripheral blood. This clonotype was counted many times. What it binds is unknown. The germline V gene encodes CDR1 SGHVS and CDR2 FNYEAQ. CDR3 length: 17 residues. The V and J ends lost 1 base and 3 bases, in that order; junction bases with no gene match: 8.

The chain links TRBV7-6 to TRBJ2-7, with 11 positions matching TRBD2. Sequencing was carried out using blood. This clonotype originated in a young woman with Graves' hyperthyroidism. CDR3 protein: CASSLVASGGPLYEQYF. As DNA, the CDR3 is TGTGCCAGCAGCTTAGTGGCTAGCGGGGGGCCCCTCTACGAGCAGTACTTC.